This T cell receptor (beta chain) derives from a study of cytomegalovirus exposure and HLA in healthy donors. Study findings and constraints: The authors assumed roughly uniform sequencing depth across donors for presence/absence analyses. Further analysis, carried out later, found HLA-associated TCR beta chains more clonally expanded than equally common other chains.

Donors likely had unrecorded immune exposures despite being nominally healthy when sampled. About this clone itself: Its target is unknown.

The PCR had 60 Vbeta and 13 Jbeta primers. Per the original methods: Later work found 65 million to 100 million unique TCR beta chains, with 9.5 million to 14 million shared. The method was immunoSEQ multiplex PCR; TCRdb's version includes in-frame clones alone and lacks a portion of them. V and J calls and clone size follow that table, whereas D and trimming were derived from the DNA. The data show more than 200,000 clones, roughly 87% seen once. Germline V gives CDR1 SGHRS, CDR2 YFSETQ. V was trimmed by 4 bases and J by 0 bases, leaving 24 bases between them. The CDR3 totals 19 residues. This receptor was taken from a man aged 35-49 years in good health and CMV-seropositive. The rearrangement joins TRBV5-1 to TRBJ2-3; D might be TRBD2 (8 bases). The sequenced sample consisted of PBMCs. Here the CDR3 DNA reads TGCGCCAGCAGCCGAGAGCAGGGGGATCGCGGGGGGAGCACAGATACGCAGTATTTT. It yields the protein CASSREQGDRGGSTDTQYF.